The clone carrying this TCR beta chain occurred once. The data belong to a study of PD-L1 blockade in urothelial cancer. Trimming cost V 0 bases and J 4 bases, with 12 bases left between them. The germline CDR1 and CDR2 sequences are MNHEY and SVGAGI. The CDR3 loop spans 15 amino acids. Sequencing was performed with immunoSEQ multiplex PCR; in TCRdb, only in-frame clones are kept and a portion is missing. The sample includes around 45,000 clones, about four fifths seen only once; the top ten take roughly 16%. The time point: peripheral blood 6 weeks after treatment start. Sequenced material: PBMCs, taken around atezolizumab (anti-PD-L1) treatment. This chain connects TRBV6-5 to TRBJ2-5, with a tentative D call TRBD1 (6 bases). The source is a man aged 55 to 70 with urothelial cancer. The CDR3 bases are TGTGCCAGCAGTTACTCGTTCTCAGGGGTAGAGACCCAGTACTTC. Protein product: CASSYSFSGVETQYF.